Listed below are T cell receptor beta chains from one sample, sequenced in a study of OX40 agonist ivuxolimab in advanced cancers. TCRdb's copy holds only in-frame clones and misses some; the assay was immunoSEQ multiplex PCR. Altogether tens of thousands of clones are present, roughly nine tenths being singletons, with the ten largest covering roughly 2.6%. This specimen consisted of CD4+ or CD8+ T cells sorted from blood, obtained in a trial of the OX40 agonist ivuxolimab. Receptors were obtained from an adult with an advanced solid tumor such as melanoma, head and neck, liver or kidney cancer. Both conserved end residues are part of each CDR3. Fields, in order: D gene, clone size, V gene, J gene, CDR3 protein, CDR3 DNA. D genes are given only for firm matches. Only part of the rows carry a size: once, few, many, or a class if the clone is expanded.

d_gene: .
abundance: .
v_gene: TRBV30
j_gene: TRBJ1-6
CDR3aa: CAWTPTSGSLHF
CDR3nt: TGTGCCTGGACCCCAACTAGTGGGTCCCTCCACTTT

d_gene: TRBD1
abundance: .
v_gene: TRBV19
j_gene: TRBJ2-7
CDR3aa: CASSPTTGGYEQYF
CDR3nt: TGTGCCAGTAGTCCTACGACAGGGGGTTACGAGCAGTACTTC

d_gene: .
abundance: .
v_gene: TRBV19
j_gene: TRBJ1-2
CDR3aa: CASRGREYTF
CDR3nt: TGTGCCAGTAGGGGCAGGGAGTACACCTTC

d_gene: .
abundance: once
v_gene: TRBV11-3
j_gene: TRBJ2-7
CDR3aa: CASSLADSSSYEQYF
CDR3nt: TGTGCCAGCAGCTTAGCGGACAGTTCGTCCTACGAGCAGTACTTC

d_gene: .
abundance: .
v_gene: TRBV19
j_gene: TRBJ1-2
CDR3aa: CASSIGRGGYTF
CDR3nt: TGTGCCAGTAGTATTGGGCGAGGCGGCTACACCTTC

d_gene: .
abundance: .
v_gene: TRBV5-8
j_gene: TRBJ1-5
CDR3aa: CASSLVGLRRPQHF
CDR3nt: TGTGCCAGCAGCTTGGTGGGGTTGAGAAGGCCCCAGCATTTT

d_gene: .
abundance: once
v_gene: TRBV27
j_gene: TRBJ1-4
CDR3aa: CASSLGLAVF
CDR3nt: TGTGCCAGCAGTTTAGGACTGGCTGTTTTT

d_gene: .
abundance: .
v_gene: TRBV30
j_gene: TRBJ1-2
CDR3aa: CAWGVRGNYGYTF
CDR3nt: TGTGCCTGGGGCGTCAGGGGAAACTATGGCTACACCTTC

d_gene: TRBD1
abundance: .
v_gene: TRBV5-1
j_gene: TRBJ1-2
CDR3aa: CAREDRRWDGYTF
CDR3nt: TGCGCCAGAGAGGACAGGCGATGGGATGGCTACACCTTC

d_gene: .
abundance: once
v_gene: TRBV5-8
j_gene: TRBJ1-5
CDR3aa: CASSLAKQSQHF
CDR3nt: TGTGCCAGCAGCTTGGCCAAACAATCCCAGCATTTT

d_gene: TRBD1
abundance: .
v_gene: TRBV6-5
j_gene: TRBJ1-2
CDR3aa: CASSSGQGSSGYTF
CDR3nt: TGTGCCAGCAGCTCTGGACAGGGCTCGAGTGGCTACACCTTC

d_gene: .
abundance: .
v_gene: TRBV5-8
j_gene: TRBJ2-7
CDR3aa: CASSSTGHRSYEQYF
CDR3nt: TGTGCCAGCAGCTCGACAGGCCATAGATCCTACGAGCAGTACTTC

d_gene: .
abundance: .
v_gene: TRBV5-4
j_gene: TRBJ1-2
CDR3aa: CASSFAGAGGYTF
CDR3nt: TGTGCCAGCAGCTTCGCGGGGGCAGGTGGCTACACCTTC

d_gene: .
abundance: .
v_gene: TRBV14
j_gene: TRBJ2-2
CDR3aa: CASSQDSLGIRELFF
CDR3nt: TGTGCCAGCAGCCAAGATAGTCTGGGGATCCGGGAGCTGTTTTTT

d_gene: TRBD1
abundance: .
v_gene: TRBV19
j_gene: TRBJ2-3
CDR3aa: CASRIGAGTGAFTDTQYF
CDR3nt: TGTGCCAGTAGAATAGGCGCCGGGACAGGCGCTTTCACAGATACGCAGTATTTT

d_gene: .
abundance: .
v_gene: TRBV5-1
j_gene: TRBJ2-1
CDR3aa: CASSLEVGNEQFF
CDR3nt: TGCGCCAGCAGCCTCGAGGTAGGGAATGAGCAGTTCTTC

d_gene: TRBD1
abundance: .
v_gene: TRBV28
j_gene: TRBJ1-4
CDR3aa: CASNARGRSEKLFF
CDR3nt: TGTGCCAGCAACGCCAGGGGGCGAAGTGAAAAACTGTTTTTT

d_gene: TRBD2
abundance: .
v_gene: TRBV29-1
j_gene: TRBJ2-7
CDR3aa: CSVSSGSYEQYF
CDR3nt: TGCAGCGTCTCTAGCGGGAGCTACGAGCAGTACTTC

d_gene: .
abundance: once
v_gene: TRBV7-3
j_gene: TRBJ2-2
CDR3aa: CASSSRADTGELFF
CDR3nt: TGTGCCAGCAGCTCCCGAGCTGACACCGGGGAGCTGTTTTTT

d_gene: TRBD1
abundance: .
v_gene: TRBV7-8
j_gene: TRBJ2-1
CDR3aa: CASSRRTGADNEQFF
CDR3nt: TGTGCCAGCAGCCGACGGACAGGGGCCGACAATGAGCAGTTCTTC

d_gene: .
abundance: once
v_gene: TRBV28
j_gene: TRBJ2-7
CDR3aa: CASSLPKGHYYEQYF
CDR3nt: TGTGCCAGCAGTTTGCCTAAAGGACACTATTACGAGCAGTACTTC

d_gene: TRBD1
abundance: .
v_gene: TRBV28
j_gene: TRBJ1-1
CDR3aa: CASSTQATGIRSTEAFF
CDR3nt: TGTGCCAGCAGCACTCAAGCGACAGGGATCAGGAGCACTGAAGCTTTCTTT

d_gene: .
abundance: .
v_gene: TRBV11-2
j_gene: TRBJ1-3
CDR3aa: CASSLDMLMNTIYF
CDR3nt: TGTGCCAGCAGCTTAGACATGTTAATGAACACCATATATTTT

d_gene: .
abundance: .
v_gene: TRBV25-1
j_gene: TRBJ2-5
CDR3aa: CASIDGGLPLETQYF
CDR3nt: TGTGCCAGCATTGATGGGGGACTCCCCCTAGAGACCCAGTACTTC

d_gene: TRBD1
abundance: .
v_gene: TRBV10-1
j_gene: TRBJ2-3
CDR3aa: CASSDPDRGNTQYF
CDR3nt: TGCGCCAGCAGTGACCCGGACAGGGGAAATACGCAGTATTTT

d_gene: .
abundance: .
v_gene: TRBV7-2
j_gene: TRBJ2-2
CDR3aa: CASSLALLVGNTGELFF
CDR3nt: TGTGCCAGCAGCTTAGCCCTACTGGTAGGGAACACCGGGGAGCTGTTTTTT

d_gene: TRBD1
abundance: .
v_gene: TRBV5-1
j_gene: TRBJ1-2
CDR3aa: CASSLEGDSPYGYTF
CDR3nt: TGCGCCAGCAGCTTGGAAGGGGACAGCCCCTATGGCTACACCTTC

d_gene: .
abundance: .
v_gene: TRBV5-1
j_gene: TRBJ2-3
CDR3aa: CASQGTDTQYF
CDR3nt: TGCGCCAGCCAGGGCACAGATACGCAGTATTTT

d_gene: .
abundance: .
v_gene: TRBV27
j_gene: TRBJ1-5
CDR3aa: CASSVYPRQPQHF
CDR3nt: TGTGCCAGCAGTGTATACCCAAGACAGCCCCAGCATTTT

d_gene: TRBD1
abundance: .
v_gene: TRBV9
j_gene: TRBJ1-5
CDR3aa: CASSGGQGRDQPQHF
CDR3nt: TGTGCCAGCAGCGGGGGACAGGGCCGGGATCAGCCCCAGCATTTT

d_gene: TRBD1
abundance: .
v_gene: TRBV7-8
j_gene: TRBJ1-4
CDR3aa: CASSLGGTGRRKNEKLFF
CDR3nt: TGTGCCAGCAGCTTAGGAGGGACAGGGAGGCGGAAAAATGAAAAACTGTTTTTT

d_gene: .
abundance: once
v_gene: TRBV2
j_gene: TRBJ1-5
CDR3aa: CASSEDGRTGTQPQHF
CDR3nt: TGTGCCAGCAGTGAAGATGGGCGGACCGGGACTCAGCCCCAGCATTTT

d_gene: .
abundance: .
v_gene: TRBV6-1
j_gene: TRBJ1-2
CDR3aa: CASSEGIANRGYTF
CDR3nt: TGTGCCAGCAGTGAAGGGATAGCTAACAGAGGCTACACCTTC

d_gene: .
abundance: few
v_gene: TRBV5-4
j_gene: TRBJ1-2
CDR3aa: CASSLGSPGGYTF
CDR3nt: TGTGCCAGCAGCTTGGGTTCCCCCGGAGGCTACACCTTC

d_gene: .
abundance: .
v_gene: TRBV10-3
j_gene: TRBJ1-4
CDR3aa: CATRVGTTNEKLFF
CDR3nt: TGTGCCACCAGGGTCGGGACTACGAATGAAAAACTGTTTTTT

d_gene: TRBD1
abundance: .
v_gene: TRBV6-1
j_gene: TRBJ1-5
CDR3aa: CASIRTGRQPQHF
CDR3nt: TGTGCCAGCATTCGGACAGGGAGGCAGCCCCAGCATTTT

d_gene: TRBD2
abundance: .
v_gene: TRBV2
j_gene: TRBJ2-5
CDR3aa: CADSPSWTSGSRETQYF
CDR3nt: TGTGCCGATTCCCCCTCGTGGACTAGCGGGAGTAGGGAGACCCAGTACTTC

d_gene: .
abundance: .
v_gene: TRBV29-1
j_gene: TRBJ2-7
CDR3aa: CSVESGRRGVQYF
CDR3nt: TGCAGCGTTGAATCGGGACGGCGGGGTGTGCAGTACTTC

d_gene: .
abundance: .
v_gene: TRBV5-1
j_gene: TRBJ2-1
CDR3aa: CASSLVVADYNEQFF
CDR3nt: TGCGCCAGCAGCTTGGTAGTAGCGGATTACAATGAGCAGTTCTTC

d_gene: TRBD1
abundance: few
v_gene: TRBV4-2
j_gene: TRBJ1-3
CDR3aa: CASSPTGGVGNTIYF
CDR3nt: TGTGCCAGCAGCCCGACAGGGGGTGTTGGAAACACCATATATTTT

d_gene: TRBD1
abundance: once
v_gene: TRBV19
j_gene: TRBJ1-4
CDR3aa: CASSTDRGTDEKLFF
CDR3nt: TGTGCCAGTAGTACTGACAGGGGTACGGATGAAAAACTGTTTTTT

d_gene: .
abundance: once
v_gene: TRBV10-3
j_gene: TRBJ2-6
CDR3aa: CAISDTGRTRVSGANVLTF
CDR3nt: TGTGCCATCAGTGACACAGGCAGGACTCGCGTCTCTGGGGCCAACGTCCTGACTTTC

d_gene: .
abundance: .
v_gene: TRBV7-2
j_gene: TRBJ2-7
CDR3aa: CASSAGTRGPYEQYF
CDR3nt: TGTGCCAGCAGCGCCGGGACCCGCGGTCCATACGAGCAGTACTTC

d_gene: .
abundance: few
v_gene: TRBV6-6
j_gene: TRBJ1-5
CDR3aa: CASHNPPTSNQPQHF
CDR3nt: TGTGCCAGCCATAACCCGCCGACTAGCAATCAGCCCCAGCATTTT

d_gene: TRBD2
abundance: .
v_gene: TRBV6-5
j_gene: TRBJ2-1
CDR3aa: CASSLSGRAWEKQFF
CDR3nt: TGTGCCAGCAGTCTTAGCGGGAGGGCCTGGGAGAAGCAGTTCTTC

d_gene: TRBD1
abundance: .
v_gene: TRBV28
j_gene: TRBJ1-1
CDR3aa: CASSRKGGGTEAFF
CDR3nt: TGTGCCAGCAGCAGAAAAGGGGGCGGCACTGAAGCTTTCTTT

d_gene: TRBD2
abundance: .
v_gene: TRBV18
j_gene: TRBJ2-7
CDR3aa: CASSPGTSGRGHEQYF
CDR3nt: TGTGCCAGCTCACCCGGGACTAGCGGGAGGGGCCACGAGCAGTACTTC

d_gene: .
abundance: .
v_gene: TRBV5-6
j_gene: TRBJ2-7
CDR3aa: CASSLGHVEQYF
CDR3nt: TGTGCCAGCAGCTTGGGCCATGTCGAGCAGTACTTC

d_gene: .
abundance: .
v_gene: TRBV7-9
j_gene: TRBJ2-1
CDR3aa: CASSLRRLQGREQFF
CDR3nt: TGTGCCAGCAGCCTTCGGAGGCTACAAGGACGGGAGCAGTTCTTC

d_gene: TRBD2
abundance: .
v_gene: TRBV6-6
j_gene: TRBJ2-2
CDR3aa: CASRGLAGGGTGELFF
CDR3nt: TGTGCCAGCAGGGGACTAGCGGGAGGAGGGACCGGGGAGCTGTTTTTT